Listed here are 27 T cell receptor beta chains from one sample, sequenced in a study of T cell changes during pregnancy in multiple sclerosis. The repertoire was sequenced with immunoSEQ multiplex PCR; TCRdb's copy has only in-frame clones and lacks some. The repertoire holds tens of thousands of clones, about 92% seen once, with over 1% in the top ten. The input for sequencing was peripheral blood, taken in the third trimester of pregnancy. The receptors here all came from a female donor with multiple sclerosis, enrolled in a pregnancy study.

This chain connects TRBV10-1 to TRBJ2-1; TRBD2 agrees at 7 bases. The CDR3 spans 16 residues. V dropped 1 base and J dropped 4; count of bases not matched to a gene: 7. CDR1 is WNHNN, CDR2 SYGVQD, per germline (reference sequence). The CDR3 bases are TGCGCCAGCAGTGAGTGGTCGGGGGGTAAATACAATGAGCAGTTCTTC. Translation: CASSEWSGGKYNEQFF.

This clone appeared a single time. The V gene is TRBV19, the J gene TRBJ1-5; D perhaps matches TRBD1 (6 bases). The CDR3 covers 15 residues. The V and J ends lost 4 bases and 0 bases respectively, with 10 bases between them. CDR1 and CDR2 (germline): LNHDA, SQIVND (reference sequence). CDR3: CASSKGGDSNQPQHF. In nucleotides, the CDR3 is TGTGCCAGTAGTAAGGGGGGGGATAGCAATCAGCCCCAGCATTTT.

Here the CDR3 reads CASSPRGTGELGEQYF. CDR3 nucleotide sequence: TGTGCCAGCAGCCCCAGAGGGACAGGGGAGTTGGGGGAGCAGTACTTC. This sequence joins TRBV7-9 and TRBJ2-7; 10 nucleotides line up with TRBD1. The ends lost 5 bases at V and 7 bases at J; junction bases unmatched: 14. This CDR3 spans 16 amino acids. Germline assignment: CDR1 SEHNR and CDR2 FQNEAQ (reference sequence).

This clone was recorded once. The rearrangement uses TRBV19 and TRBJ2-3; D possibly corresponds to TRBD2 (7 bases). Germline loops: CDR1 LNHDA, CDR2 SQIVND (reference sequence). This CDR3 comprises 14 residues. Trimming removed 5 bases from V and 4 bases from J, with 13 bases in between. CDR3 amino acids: CASSYREGADTQYF. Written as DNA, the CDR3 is TGTGCCAGTAGTTACAGGGAGGGCGCAGATACGCAGTATTTT.

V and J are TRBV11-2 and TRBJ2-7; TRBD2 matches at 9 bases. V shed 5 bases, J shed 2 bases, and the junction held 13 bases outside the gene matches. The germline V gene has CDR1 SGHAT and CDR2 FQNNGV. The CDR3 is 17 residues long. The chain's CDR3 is CASSPGIGTSYTYEQYF. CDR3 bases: TGTGCCAGCAGCCCAGGAATCGGGACTAGCTATACCTACGAGCAGTACTTC.

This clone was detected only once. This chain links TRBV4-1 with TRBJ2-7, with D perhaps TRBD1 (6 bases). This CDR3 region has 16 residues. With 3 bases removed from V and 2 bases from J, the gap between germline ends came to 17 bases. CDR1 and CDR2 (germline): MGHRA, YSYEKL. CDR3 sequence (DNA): TGCGCCAGCAGCCAGGGGCGGGCAGGGGAGACCTACGAGCAGTACTTC. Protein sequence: CASSQGRAGETYEQYF.

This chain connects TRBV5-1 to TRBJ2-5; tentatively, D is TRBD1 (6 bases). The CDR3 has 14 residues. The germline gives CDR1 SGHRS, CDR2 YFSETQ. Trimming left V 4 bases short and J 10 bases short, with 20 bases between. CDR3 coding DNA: TGCGCCAGCAGCGGACCTCTCCCGGACAGTGTCCAGTACTTC. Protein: CASSGPLPDSVQYF.

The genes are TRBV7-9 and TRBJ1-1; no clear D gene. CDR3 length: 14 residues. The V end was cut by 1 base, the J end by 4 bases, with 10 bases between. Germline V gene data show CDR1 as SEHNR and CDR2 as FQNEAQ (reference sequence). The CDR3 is CASSLGESATEAFF. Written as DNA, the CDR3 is TGTGCCAGCAGCTTAGGGGAGTCGGCCACTGAAGCTTTCTTT.

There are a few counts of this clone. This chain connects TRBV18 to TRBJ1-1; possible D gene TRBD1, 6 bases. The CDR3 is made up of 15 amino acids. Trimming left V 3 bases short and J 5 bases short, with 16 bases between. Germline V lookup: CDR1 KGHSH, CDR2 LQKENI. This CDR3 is CASSPPKGEGTEAFF. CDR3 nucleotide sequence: TGTGCCAGCTCACCGCCAAAGGGGGAAGGGACTGAAGCTTTCTTT.

CDR3 nucleotide sequence: TGTGCCAGCAGCACCCGGACAGGGGACCTCTATGGCTACACCTTC. This codes for CASSTRTGDLYGYTF. The V gene is TRBV7-2, the J gene TRBJ1-2, with 9 bases aligning to TRBD1. This CDR3 region has 15 residues. Germline lookup yields CDR1 SGHTA and CDR2 FQGNSA. J was trimmed by 4 bases and V by 5 bases; bases with no gene match: 8.

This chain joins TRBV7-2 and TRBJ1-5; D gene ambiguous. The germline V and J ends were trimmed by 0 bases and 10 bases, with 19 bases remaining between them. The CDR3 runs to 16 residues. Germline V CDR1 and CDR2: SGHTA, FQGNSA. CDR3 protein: CASSLALTAGGSPQHF. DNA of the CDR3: TGTGCCAGCAGCTTAGCGCTGACGGCGGGAGGTAGTCCCCAGCATTTT.

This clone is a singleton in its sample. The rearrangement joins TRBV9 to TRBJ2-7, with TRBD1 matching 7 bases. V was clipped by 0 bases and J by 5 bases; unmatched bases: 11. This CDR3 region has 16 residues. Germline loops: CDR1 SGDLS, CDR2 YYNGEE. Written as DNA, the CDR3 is TGTGCCAGCAGCGTAGACGGGCAGGGGGTTATCAACGAGCAGTACTTC. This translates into CASSVDGQGVINEQYF. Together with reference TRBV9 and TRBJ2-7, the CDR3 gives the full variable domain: DSGVTQTPKHLITATGQRVTLRCSPRSGDLSVYWYQQSLDQGLQFLIQYYNGEERAKGNILERFSAQQFPDLHSELNLSSLELGDSALYFCASSVDGQGVINEQYFGPGTRLTVT.

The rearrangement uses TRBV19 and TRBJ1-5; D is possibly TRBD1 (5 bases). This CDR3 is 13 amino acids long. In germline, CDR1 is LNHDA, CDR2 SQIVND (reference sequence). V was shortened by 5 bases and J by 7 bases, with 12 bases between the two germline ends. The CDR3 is CASSWGESQPQHF. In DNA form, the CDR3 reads TGTGCCAGTAGTTGGGGGGAAAGCCAGCCCCAGCATTTT.

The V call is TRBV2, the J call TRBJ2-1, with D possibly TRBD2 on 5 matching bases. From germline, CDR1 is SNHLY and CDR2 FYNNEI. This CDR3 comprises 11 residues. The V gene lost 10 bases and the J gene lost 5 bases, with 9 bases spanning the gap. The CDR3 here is CATRRDNEQFF. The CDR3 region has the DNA TGTGCCACTCGGCGGGACAATGAGCAGTTCTTC.

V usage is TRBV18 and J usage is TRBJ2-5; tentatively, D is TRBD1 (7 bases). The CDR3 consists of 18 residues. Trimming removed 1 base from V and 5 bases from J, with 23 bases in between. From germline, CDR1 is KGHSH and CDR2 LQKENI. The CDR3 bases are TGTGCCAGCTCACCACAATCCATAGGGCAGGGGGGATCGGAGACCCAGTACTTC. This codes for CASSPQSIGQGGSETQYF.

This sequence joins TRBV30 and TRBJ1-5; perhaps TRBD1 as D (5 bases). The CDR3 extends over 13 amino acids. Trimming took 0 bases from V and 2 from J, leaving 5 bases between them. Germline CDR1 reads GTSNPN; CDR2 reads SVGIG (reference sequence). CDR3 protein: CAWSVQGNQPQHF. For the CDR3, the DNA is TGTGCCTGGAGTGTACAGGGCAATCAGCCCCAGCATTTT.

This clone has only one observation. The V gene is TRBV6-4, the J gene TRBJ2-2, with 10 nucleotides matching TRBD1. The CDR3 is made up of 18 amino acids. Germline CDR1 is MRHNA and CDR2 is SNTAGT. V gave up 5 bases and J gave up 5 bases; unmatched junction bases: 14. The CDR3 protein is CASSRGVWWTGGTGELFF. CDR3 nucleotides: TGTGCCAGCAGTAGGGGGGTTTGGTGGACAGGGGGAACCGGGGAGCTGTTTTTT.

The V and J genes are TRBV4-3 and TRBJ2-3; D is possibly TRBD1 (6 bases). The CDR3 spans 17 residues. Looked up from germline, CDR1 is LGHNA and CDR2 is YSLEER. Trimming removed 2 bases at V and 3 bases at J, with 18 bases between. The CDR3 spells CASSQIPPRQDTDTQYF. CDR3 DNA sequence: TGCGCCAGCAGCCAAATCCCACCTAGACAGGATACAGATACGCAGTATTTT.

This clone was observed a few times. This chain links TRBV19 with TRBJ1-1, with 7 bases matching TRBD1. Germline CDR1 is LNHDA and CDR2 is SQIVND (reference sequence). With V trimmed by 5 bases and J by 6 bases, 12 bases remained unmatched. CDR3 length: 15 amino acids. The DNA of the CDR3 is TGTGCCAGTAGTCAGGGGGTTACTAAGTACGCTGAAGCTTTCTTT. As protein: CASSQGVTKYAEAFF. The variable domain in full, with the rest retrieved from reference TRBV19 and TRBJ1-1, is DGGITQSPKYLFRKEGQNVTLSCEQNLNHDAMYWYRQDPGQGLRLIYYSQIVNDFQKGDIAEGYSVSREKKESFPLTVTSAQKNPTAFYLCASSQGVTKYAEAFFGQGTRLTVV.

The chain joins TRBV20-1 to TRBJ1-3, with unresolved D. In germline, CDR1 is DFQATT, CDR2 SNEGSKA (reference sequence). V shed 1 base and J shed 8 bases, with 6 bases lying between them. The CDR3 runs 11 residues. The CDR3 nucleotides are TGCAGTGCTAGAGTTTCGGACACCATATATTTT. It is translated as CSARVSDTIYF.

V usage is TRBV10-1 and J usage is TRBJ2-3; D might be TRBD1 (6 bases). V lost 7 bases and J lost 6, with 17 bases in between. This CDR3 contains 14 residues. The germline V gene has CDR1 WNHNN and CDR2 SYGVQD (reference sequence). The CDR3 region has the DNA TGCGCCAGCACTCGGGACACCCTCCACGATACGCAGTATTTT. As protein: CASTRDTLHDTQYF.

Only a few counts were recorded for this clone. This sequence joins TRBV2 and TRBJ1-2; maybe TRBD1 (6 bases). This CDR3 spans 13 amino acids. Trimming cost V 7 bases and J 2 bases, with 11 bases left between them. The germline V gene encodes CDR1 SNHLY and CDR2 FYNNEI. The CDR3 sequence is CASIRDKNYGYTF. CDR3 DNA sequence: TGTGCCAGCATCCGGGACAAAAACTATGGCTACACCTTC.

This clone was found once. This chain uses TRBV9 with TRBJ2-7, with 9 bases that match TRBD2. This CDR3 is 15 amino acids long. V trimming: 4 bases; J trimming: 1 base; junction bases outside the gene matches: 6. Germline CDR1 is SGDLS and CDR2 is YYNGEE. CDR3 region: CASSIGTSPSYEQYF. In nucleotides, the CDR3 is TGTGCCAGCAGCATCGGGACTAGCCCATCCTACGAGCAGTACTTC. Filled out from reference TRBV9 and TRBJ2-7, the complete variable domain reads DSGVTQTPKHLITATGQRVTLRCSPRSGDLSVYWYQQSLDQGLQFLIQYYNGEERAKGNILERFSAQQFPDLHSELNLSSLELGDSALYFCASSIGTSPSYEQYFGPGTRLTVT.

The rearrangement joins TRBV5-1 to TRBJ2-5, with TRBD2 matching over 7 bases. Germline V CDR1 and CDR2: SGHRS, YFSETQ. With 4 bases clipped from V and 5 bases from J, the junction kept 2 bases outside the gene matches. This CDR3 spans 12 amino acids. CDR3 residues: CASSPREETQYF. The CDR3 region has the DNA TGCGCCAGCAGCCCGCGGGAGGAGACCCAGTACTTC.

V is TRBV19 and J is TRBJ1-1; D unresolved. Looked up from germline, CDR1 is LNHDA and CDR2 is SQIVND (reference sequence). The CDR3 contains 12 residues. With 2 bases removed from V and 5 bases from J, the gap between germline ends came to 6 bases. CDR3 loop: CASSIRETEAFF. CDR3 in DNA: TGTGCCAGTAGTATACGGGAAACTGAAGCTTTCTTT.

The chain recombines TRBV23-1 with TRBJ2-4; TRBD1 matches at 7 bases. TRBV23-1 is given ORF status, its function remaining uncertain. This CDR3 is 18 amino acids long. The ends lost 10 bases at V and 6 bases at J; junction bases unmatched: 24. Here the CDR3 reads CANPRRRAGGSGGNIQYF. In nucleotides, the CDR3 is TGCGCCAACCCGAGGAGAAGGGCAGGGGGATCAGGTGGAAACATTCAGTACTTC.

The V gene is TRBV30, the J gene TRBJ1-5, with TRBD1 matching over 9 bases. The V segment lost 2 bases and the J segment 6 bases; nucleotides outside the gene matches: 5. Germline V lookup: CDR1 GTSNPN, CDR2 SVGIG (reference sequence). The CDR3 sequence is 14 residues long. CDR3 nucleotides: TGTGCCTGGAGTCTTCCGGGACAGGGTCAGCCCCAGCATTTT. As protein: CAWSLPGQGQPQHF. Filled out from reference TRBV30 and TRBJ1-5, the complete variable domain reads SQTIHQWPATLVQPVGSPLSLECTVEGTSNPNLYWYRQAAGRGLQLLFYSVGIGQISSEVPQNLSASRPQDRQFILSSKKLLLSDSGFYLCAWSLPGQGQPQHFGDGTRLSIL.